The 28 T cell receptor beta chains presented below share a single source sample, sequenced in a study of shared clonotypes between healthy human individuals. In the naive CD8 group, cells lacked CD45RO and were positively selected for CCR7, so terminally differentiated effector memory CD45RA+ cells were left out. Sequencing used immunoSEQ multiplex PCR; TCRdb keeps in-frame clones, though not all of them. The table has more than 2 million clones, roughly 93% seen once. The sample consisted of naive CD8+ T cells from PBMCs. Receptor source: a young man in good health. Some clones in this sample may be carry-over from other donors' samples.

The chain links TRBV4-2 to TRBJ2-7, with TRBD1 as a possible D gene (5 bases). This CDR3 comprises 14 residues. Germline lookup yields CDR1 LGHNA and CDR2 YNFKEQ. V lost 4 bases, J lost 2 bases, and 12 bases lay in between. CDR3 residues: CASSPWEGAYEQYF. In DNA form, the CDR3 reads TGTGCCAGCAGCCCGTGGGAAGGGGCCTACGAGCAGTACTTC.

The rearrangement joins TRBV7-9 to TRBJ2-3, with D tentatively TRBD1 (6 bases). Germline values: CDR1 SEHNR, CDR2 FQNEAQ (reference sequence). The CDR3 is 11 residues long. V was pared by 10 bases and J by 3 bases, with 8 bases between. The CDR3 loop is CATQGTDTQYF. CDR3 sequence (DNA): TGTGCCACACAGGGAACAGATACGCAGTATTTT.

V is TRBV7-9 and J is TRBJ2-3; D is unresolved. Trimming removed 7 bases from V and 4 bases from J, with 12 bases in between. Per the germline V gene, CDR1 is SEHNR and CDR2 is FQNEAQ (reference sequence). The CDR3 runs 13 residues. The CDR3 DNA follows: TGTGCCAGCACCTCGGGCGGAGCAGATACGCAGTATTTT. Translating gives CASTSGGADTQYF.

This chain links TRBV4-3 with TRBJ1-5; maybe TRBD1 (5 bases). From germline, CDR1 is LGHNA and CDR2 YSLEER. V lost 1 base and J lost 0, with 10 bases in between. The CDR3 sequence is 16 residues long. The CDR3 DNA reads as TGCGCCAGCAGCCAAGGGGGAGGGGCTAGCAATCAGCCCCAGCATTTT. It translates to CASSQGGGASNQPQHF.

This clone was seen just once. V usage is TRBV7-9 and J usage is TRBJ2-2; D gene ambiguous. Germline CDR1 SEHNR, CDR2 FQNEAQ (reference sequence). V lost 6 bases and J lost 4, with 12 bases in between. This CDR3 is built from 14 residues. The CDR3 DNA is TGTGCCAGCAGTACCCCGATGGGCACCGGGGAGCTGTTTTTT. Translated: CASSTPMGTGELFF.

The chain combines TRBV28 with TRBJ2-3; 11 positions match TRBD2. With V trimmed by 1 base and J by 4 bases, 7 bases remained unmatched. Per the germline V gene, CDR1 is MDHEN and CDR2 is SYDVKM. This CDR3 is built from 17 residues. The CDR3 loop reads CASSLSASGRRSDTQYF. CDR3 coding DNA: TGTGCCAGCAGTTTATCGGCTAGCGGGAGGCGGTCAGATACGCAGTATTTT.

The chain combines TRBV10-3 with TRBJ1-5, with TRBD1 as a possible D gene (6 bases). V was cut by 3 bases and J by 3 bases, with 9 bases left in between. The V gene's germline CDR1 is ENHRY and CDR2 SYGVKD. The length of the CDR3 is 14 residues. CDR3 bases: TGTGCCATCAGTGAAGACAGGTTCAATCAGCCCCAGCATTTT. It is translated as CAISEDRFNQPQHF.

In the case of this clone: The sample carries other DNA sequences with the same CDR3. The CDR3, as DNA: TGTGCCAGCAGCGTAGGGGGCGGGACTAATGAAAAACTGTTTTTT. It is translated as CASSVGGGTNEKLFF. This chain connects TRBV9 to TRBJ1-4; weak D call: TRBD1 (5 bases). CDR1 and CDR2 from the germline V gene are SGDLS and YYNGEE. Trimming shortened V by 0 bases and J by 2 bases, and 8 bases separated the two germline ends. The CDR3 loop spans 15 amino acids.

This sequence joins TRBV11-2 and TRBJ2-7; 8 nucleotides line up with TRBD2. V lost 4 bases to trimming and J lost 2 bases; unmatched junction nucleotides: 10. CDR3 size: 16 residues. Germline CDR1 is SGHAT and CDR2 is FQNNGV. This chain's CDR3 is CASSSSSGLMAYEQYF. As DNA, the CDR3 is TGTGCCAGCAGCTCATCTAGCGGGCTTATGGCCTACGAGCAGTACTTC.

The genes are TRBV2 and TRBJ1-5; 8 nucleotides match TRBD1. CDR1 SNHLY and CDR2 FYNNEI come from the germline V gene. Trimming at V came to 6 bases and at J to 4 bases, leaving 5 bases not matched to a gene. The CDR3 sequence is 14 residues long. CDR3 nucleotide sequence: TGTGCCAGCAGGGGGGGACAGGAAAATCAGCCCCAGCATTTT. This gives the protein CASRGGQENQPQHF.

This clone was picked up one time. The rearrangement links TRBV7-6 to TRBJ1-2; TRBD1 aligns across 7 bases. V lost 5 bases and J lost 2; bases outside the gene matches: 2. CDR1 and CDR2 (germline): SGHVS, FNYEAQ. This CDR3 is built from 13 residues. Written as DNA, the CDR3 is TGTGCCAGCAGCCAGACAGGGAACTATGGCTACACCTTC. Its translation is CASSQTGNYGYTF.

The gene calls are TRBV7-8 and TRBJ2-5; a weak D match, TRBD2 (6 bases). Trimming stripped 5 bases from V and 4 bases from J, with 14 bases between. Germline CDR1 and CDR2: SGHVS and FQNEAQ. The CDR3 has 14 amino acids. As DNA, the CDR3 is TGTGCCAGCAGCCCCAGGGAGGCCGGAGAGACCCAGTACTTC. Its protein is CASSPREAGETQYF.

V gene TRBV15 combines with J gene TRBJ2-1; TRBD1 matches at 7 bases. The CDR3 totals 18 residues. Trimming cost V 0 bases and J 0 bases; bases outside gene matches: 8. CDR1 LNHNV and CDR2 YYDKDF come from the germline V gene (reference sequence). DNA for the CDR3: TGTGCCACCAGCAGAGATTCGAGGGGGCGACCCTCCTACAATGAGCAGTTCTTC. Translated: CATSRDSRGRPSYNEQFF.

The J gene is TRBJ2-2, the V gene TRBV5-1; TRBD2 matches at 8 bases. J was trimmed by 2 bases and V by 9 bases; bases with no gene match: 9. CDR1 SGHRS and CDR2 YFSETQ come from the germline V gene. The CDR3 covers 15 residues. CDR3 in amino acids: CATTGGPRNTGELFF. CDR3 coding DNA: TGCGCCACCACGGGGGGGCCGCGTAACACCGGGGAGCTGTTTTTT.

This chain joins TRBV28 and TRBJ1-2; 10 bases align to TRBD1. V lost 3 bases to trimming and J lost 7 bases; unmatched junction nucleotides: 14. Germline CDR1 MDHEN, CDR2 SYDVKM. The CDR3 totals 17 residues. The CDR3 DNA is TGTGCCAGCAGTTTCTCGACAGGGGGCAAGGTGGGCGGTGGCTACACCTTC. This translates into CASSFSTGGKVGGGYTF.

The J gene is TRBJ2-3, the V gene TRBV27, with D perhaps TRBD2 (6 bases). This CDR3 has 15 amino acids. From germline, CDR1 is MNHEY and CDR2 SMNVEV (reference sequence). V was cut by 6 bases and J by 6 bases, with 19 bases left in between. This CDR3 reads CASSPYRSGADTQYF. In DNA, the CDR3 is TGTGCCAGCAGCCCATACAGGTCGGGAGCGGATACGCAGTATTTT.

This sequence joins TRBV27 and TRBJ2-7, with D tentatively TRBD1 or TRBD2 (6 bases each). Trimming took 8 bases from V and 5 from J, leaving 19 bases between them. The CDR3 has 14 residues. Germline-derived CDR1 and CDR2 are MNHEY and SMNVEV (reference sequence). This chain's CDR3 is CASATIGGIDEQYF. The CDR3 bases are TGTGCCAGCGCCACCATCGGGGGCATCGACGAGCAGTACTTC.

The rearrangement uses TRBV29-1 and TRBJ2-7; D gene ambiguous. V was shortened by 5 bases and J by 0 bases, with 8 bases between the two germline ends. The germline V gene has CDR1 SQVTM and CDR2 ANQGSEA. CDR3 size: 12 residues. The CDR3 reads CSVRISSYEQYF. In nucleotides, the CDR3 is TGCAGCGTTCGGATAAGCTCCTACGAGCAGTACTTC.

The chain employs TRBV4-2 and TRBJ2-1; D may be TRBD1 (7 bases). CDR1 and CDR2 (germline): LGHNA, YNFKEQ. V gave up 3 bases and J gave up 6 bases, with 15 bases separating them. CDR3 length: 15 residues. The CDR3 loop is CASSHRGDEPNEQFF. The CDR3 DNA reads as TGTGCCAGCAGCCACAGGGGGGACGAACCCAATGAGCAGTTCTTC.

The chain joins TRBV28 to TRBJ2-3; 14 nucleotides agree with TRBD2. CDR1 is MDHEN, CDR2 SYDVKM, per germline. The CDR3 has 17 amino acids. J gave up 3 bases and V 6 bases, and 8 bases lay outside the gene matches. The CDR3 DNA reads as TGTGCCAGCAGCACCGGGACTAGCGGGAGTGGGACAGATACGCAGTATTTT. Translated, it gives CASSTGTSGSGTDTQYF.

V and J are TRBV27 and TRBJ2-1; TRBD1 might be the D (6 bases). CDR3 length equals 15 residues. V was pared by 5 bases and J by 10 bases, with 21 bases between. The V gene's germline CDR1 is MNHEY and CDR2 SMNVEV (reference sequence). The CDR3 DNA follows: TGTGCCAGCAGTCCCTCTTTATTTACAGGGCGGGAGCAGTTCTTC. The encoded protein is CASSPSLFTGREQFF.

CDR3 bases: TGTGCCACCAGCAGAGAGGGGATAACGGGAGGGCCCGAAGATACGCAGTATTTT. Translation: CATSREGITGGPEDTQYF. This rearrangement joins TRBV15 to TRBJ2-3; the match to TRBD2 covers 8 bases. V lost 0 bases and J lost 5; bases outside the gene matches: 13. CDR3 length equals 18 residues. Per germline, CDR1 LNHNV and CDR2 YYDKDF (reference sequence).

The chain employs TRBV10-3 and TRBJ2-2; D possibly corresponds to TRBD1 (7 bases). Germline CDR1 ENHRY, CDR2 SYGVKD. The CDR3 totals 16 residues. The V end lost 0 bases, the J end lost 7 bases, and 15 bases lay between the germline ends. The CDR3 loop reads CAISESMTGRIGELFF. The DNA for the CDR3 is TGTGCCATCAGTGAGTCGATGACAGGGAGGATCGGGGAGCTGTTTTTT.

CDR3: CASSLGGAASTDTQYF. CDR3 in DNA: TGTGCCAGCAGCTTAGGGGGGGCGGCTAGCACAGATACGCAGTATTTT. The chain joins TRBV11-2 to TRBJ2-3, with D possibly being TRBD1 or TRBD2 (6 bases each). Per germline, CDR1 SGHAT and CDR2 FQNNGV. This CDR3 has 16 residues. Trimming shortened V by 1 base and J by 0 bases, and 11 bases separated the two germline ends.

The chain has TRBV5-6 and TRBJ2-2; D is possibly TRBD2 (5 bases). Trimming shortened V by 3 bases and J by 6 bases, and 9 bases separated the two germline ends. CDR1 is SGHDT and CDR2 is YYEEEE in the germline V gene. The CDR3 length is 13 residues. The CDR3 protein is CASSSTRSGELFF. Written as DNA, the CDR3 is TGTGCCAGCAGCTCCACTAGATCCGGGGAGCTGTTTTTT.

The CDR3 loop is CASSRTGLTDTQYF. In DNA form, the CDR3 reads TGTGCCAGCAGTCGGACTGGACTAACAGATACGCAGTATTTT. The chain employs TRBV2 and TRBJ2-3; D may be TRBD2 (6 bases). Germline assignment: CDR1 SNHLY and CDR2 FYNNEI. The CDR3 is made up of 14 amino acids. V lost 5 bases, J lost 3 bases, and 12 bases lay in between. Variable domain in full (rest from reference TRBV2 and TRBJ2-3): EPEVTQTPSHQVTQMGQEVILRCVPISNHLYFYWYRQILGQKVEFLVSFYNNEISEKSEIFDDQFSVERPDGSNFTLKIRSTKLEDSAMYFCASSRTGLTDTQYFGPGTRLTVL.

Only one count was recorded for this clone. CDR3 coding DNA: TGTGCCAGCAGCCGAATCGTTAGGGAAAAACTGTTTTTT. Its translation: CASSRIVREKLFF. The V and J genes are TRBV7-8 and TRBJ1-4, with D hard to call. The CDR3 has 13 residues. Deletions cut 5 bases from V and 8 bases from J, with 12 bases between. Per germline, CDR1 SGHVS and CDR2 FQNEAQ.

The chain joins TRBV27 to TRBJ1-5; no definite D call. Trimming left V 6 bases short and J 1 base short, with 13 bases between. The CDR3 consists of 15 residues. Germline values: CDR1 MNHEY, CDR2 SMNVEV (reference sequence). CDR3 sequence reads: CASRNSPRSNQPQHF. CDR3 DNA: TGTGCCAGCAGAAACAGCCCCCGAAGCAATCAGCCCCAGCATTTT.